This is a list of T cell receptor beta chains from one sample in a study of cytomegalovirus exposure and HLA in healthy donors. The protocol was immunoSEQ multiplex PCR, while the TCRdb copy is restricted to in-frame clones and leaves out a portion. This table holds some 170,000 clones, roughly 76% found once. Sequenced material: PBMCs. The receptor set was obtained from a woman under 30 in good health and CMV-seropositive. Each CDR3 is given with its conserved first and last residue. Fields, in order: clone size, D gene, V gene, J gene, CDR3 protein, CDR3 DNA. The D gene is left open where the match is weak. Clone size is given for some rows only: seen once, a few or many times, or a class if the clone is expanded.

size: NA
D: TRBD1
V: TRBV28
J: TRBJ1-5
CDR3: CASRDNRGYQPQHF
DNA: TGTGCCAGCCGGGACAACAGGGGGTATCAGCCCCAGCATTTT

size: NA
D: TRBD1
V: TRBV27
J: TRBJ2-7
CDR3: CASSLGQGREEQYF
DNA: TGTGCCAGCAGCCTTGGACAGGGGCGCGAGGAGCAGTACTTC

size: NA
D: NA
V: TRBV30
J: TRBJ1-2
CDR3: CAWSRNYGYTF
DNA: TGTGCCTGGAGCAGAAACTATGGCTACACCTTC

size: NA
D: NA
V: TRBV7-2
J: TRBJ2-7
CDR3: CASSPSFRRSSYEQYF
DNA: TGTGCCAGCAGCCCAAGTTTCCGTAGGAGCTCCTACGAGCAGTACTTC

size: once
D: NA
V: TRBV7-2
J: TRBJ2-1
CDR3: CASSDRGVYNEQFF
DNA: TGTGCCAGCAGCGATCGGGGAGTCTACAATGAGCAGTTCTTC

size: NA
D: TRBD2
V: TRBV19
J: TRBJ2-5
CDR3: CASRKTSGGQKETQYF
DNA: TGTGCCAGTAGGAAGACTAGCGGGGGGCAAAAAGAGACCCAGTACTTC

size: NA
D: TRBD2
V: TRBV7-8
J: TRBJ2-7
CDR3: CASNRAGALYEQYF
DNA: TGTGCCAGCAACCGAGCGGGGGCCCTCTACGAGCAGTACTTC

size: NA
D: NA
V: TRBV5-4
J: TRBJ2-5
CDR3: CASSLTGETQYF
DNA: TGTGCCAGCAGCTTAACCGGGGAGACCCAGTACTTC

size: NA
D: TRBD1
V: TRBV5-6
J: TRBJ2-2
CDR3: CASSRRWGQALIGELFF
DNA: TGTGCCAGCAGCCGGCGGTGGGGACAGGCTCTTATAGGGGAGCTGTTTTTT

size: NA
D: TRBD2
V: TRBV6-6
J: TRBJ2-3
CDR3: CASSRLAGILTDTQYF
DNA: TGTGCCAGCTCGCGACTAGCGGGGATACTCACAGATACGCAGTATTTT

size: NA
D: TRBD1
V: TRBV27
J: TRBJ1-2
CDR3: CASSRSGTAGYTF
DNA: TGTGCCAGCAGTCGATCCGGGACAGCTGGCTACACCTTC

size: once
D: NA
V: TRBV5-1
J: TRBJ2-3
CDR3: CASGPLLPEGGRADTQYF
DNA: TGCGCCAGCGGCCCCCTTCTCCCGGAGGGGGGGAGGGCAGATACGCAGTATTTT

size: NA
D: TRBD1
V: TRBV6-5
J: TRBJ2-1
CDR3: CASSYAGQVNEQFF
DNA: TGTGCCAGCAGTTACGCGGGACAGGTCAATGAGCAGTTCTTC

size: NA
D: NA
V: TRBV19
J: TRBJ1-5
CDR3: CASSIDRTDQPQHF
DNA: TGTGCCAGTAGTATTGACAGGACGGACCAGCCCCAGCATTTT

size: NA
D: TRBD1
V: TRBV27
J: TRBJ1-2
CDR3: CASSLHQTGGRGYTF
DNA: TGTGCCAGCAGTTTACACCAGACAGGGGGCCGTGGCTACACCTTC

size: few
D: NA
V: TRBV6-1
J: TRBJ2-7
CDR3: CASRPLADGTYEQYF
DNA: TGTGCCAGCAGGCCATTGGCCGATGGCACCTACGAGCAGTACTTC

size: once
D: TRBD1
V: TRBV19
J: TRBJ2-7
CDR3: CATQPGQSYEQYF
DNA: TGTGCCACCCAGCCGGGACAGAGCTACGAGCAGTACTTC

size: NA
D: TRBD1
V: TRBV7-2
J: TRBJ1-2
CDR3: CASSLKAQGAVGYTF
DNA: TGTGCCAGCAGCTTAAAAGCACAGGGGGCGGTTGGCTACACCTTC

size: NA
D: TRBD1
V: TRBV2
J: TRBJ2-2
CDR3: CASTPYRGQGIGELFF
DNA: TGTGCCAGCACCCCATACAGGGGGCAAGGGATAGGGGAGCTGTTTTTT

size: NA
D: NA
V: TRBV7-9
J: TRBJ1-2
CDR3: CASSDFSGSLYGYTF
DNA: TGTGCCAGCAGCGACTTCTCCGGCAGCCTCTATGGCTACACCTTC

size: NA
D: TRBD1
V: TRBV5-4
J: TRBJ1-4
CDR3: CASSTRQGVDEKLFF
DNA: TGTGCCAGCAGCACGCGACAGGGAGTAGATGAAAAACTGTTTTTT

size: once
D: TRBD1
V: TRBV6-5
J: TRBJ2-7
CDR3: CASSSPPGQSPHEQYF
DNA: TGTGCCAGCAGTTCCCCCCCGGGACAGTCTCCCCACGAGCAGTACTTC

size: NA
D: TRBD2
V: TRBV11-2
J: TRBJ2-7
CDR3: CASSLARAGVSSYEQYF
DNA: TGTGCCAGCAGCTTAGCGCGGGCGGGGGTTAGCTCCTACGAGCAGTACTTC

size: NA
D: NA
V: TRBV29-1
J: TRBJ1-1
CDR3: CSVEDRASGVATEAFF
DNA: TGCAGCGTTGAAGATCGAGCCTCAGGGGTAGCGACTGAAGCTTTCTTT

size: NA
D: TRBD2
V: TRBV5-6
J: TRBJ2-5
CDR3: CASSLSGGVKETQYF
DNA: TGTGCCAGCAGCTTAAGCGGGGGGGTGAAAGAGACCCAGTACTTC

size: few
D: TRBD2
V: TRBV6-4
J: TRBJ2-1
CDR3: CASSDPTSGGNEQFF
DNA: TGTGCCAGCAGTGACCCCACTAGCGGGGGTAATGAGCAGTTCTTC

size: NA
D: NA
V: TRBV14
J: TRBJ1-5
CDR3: CASSQPNQPQHF
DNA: TGTGCCAGCAGCCAACCGAATCAGCCCCAGCATTTT

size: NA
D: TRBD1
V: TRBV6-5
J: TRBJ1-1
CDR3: CASSYLGQGGNTEAFF
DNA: TGTGCCAGCAGTTACTTAGGACAGGGAGGGAACACTGAAGCTTTCTTT

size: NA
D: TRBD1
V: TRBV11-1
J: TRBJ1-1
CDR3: CASSRTGGPETEAFF
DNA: TGTGCCAGCAGCAGAACAGGGGGGCCTGAAACTGAAGCTTTCTTT

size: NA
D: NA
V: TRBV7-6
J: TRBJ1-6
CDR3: CASSPQDGNNSPLHF
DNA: TGTGCCAGCAGCCCACAGGACGGAAATAATTCACCCCTCCACTTT

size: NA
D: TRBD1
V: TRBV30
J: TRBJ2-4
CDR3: CAWETGGRLGQYF
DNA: TGTGCCTGGGAAACAGGGGGTCGTTTAGGTCAGTACTTC

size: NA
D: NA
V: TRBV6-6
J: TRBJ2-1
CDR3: CATSPAGAPYNEQFF
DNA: TGTGCCACCAGCCCCGCGGGGGCCCCATACAATGAGCAGTTCTTC

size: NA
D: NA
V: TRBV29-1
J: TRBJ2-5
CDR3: CSDTGTGQKETQYF
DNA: TGCAGCGATACAGGGACCGGGCAGAAAGAGACCCAGTACTTC

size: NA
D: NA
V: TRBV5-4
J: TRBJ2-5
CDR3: CASSTASSEKTQYF
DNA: TGTGCCAGCAGCACCGCTTCTAGCGAAAAGACCCAGTACTTC

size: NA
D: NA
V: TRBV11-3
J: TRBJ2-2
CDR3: CASSAGYPNTGELFF
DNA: TGTGCCAGCAGCGCGGGCTACCCGAACACCGGGGAGCTGTTTTTT

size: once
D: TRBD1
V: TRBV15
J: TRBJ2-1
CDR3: CATSRDRDRGSYEQFF
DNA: TGTGCCACCAGCAGAGATCGGGACAGGGGGTCGTATGAGCAGTTCTTC

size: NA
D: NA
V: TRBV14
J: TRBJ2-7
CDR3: CASSQGSMEGGHEQYF
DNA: TGTGCCAGCAGCCAAGGTAGTATGGAGGGAGGCCACGAGCAGTACTTC

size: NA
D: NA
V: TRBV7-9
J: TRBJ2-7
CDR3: CASSVAGTQTYEQYF
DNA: TGTGCCAGCAGCGTAGCCGGGACACAAACTTACGAGCAGTACTTC

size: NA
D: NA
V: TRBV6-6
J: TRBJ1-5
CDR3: CASSYGAGSNQPQHF
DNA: TGTGCCAGCAGTTATGGGGCTGGGAGCAATCAGCCCCAGCATTTT

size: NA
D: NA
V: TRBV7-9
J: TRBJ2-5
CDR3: CASSLVKFGQETQYF
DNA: TGTGCCAGCAGCTTAGTAAAGTTCGGGCAAGAGACCCAGTACTTC

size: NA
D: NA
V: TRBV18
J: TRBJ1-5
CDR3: CASSPVGVGNQPQHF
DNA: TGTGCCAGCTCACCGGTAGGGGTAGGCAATCAGCCCCAGCATTTT

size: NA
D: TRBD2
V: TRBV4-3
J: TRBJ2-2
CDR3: CASGVAGGIGGWTGELFF
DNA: TGCGCCTCCGGGGTAGCGGGGGGGATCGGGGGTTGGACCGGGGAGCTGTTTTTT

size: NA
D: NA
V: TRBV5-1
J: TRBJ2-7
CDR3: CASRSSGDPYEQYF
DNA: TGCGCCAGCAGGTCCTCCGGAGACCCCTACGAGCAGTACTTC

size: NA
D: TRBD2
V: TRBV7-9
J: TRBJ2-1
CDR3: CASSLVGGASYNEQFF
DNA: TGTGCCAGCAGCTTAGTCGGGGGGGCCTCCTACAATGAGCAGTTCTTC

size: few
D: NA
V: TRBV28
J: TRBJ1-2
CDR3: CASSLRGRGYTF
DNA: TGTGCCAGCAGTTTGCGGGGTCGTGGCTACACCTTC

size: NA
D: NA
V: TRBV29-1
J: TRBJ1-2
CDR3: CSVDSGVGYTF
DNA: TGCAGCGTTGACTCCGGGGTTGGCTACACCTTC

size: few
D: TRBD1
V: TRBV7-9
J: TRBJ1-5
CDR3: CASSIAPGRDSFSNQPQHF
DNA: TGTGCCAGCAGCATTGCTCCCGGCCGGGACAGTTTTAGCAATCAGCCCCAGCATTTT

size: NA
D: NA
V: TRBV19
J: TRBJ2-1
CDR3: CASSLRVEDEQFF
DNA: TGTGCCAGTAGTCTCAGGGTCGAGGATGAGCAGTTCTTC

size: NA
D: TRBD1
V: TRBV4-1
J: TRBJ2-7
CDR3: CASSQDVGQGFREQYF
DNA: TGCGCCAGCAGCCAAGATGTGGGACAGGGGTTTAGAGAGCAGTACTTC

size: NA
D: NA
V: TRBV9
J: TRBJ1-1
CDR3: CASSAGGGATAFF
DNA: TGTGCCAGCAGCGCGGGCGGGGGGGCGACGGCTTTCTTT

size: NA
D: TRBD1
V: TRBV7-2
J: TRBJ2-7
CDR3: CASSLGQGVSYEQYF
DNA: TGTGCCAGCAGCTTAGGACAGGGGGTCTCCTACGAGCAGTACTTC

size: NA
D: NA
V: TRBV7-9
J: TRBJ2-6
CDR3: CASSLVRGSSTGANVLTF
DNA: TGTGCCAGCAGCCTCGTTCGGGGATCATCCACTGGGGCCAACGTCCTGACTTTC

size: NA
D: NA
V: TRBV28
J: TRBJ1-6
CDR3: CASSPTGPLHF
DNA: TGTGCCAGCAGCCCGACAGGACCCCTCCACTTT

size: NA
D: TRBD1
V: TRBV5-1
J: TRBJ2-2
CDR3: CASSLAAGGTGELFF
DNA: TGCGCCAGCAGCTTGGCGGCAGGGGGTACCGGGGAGCTGTTTTTT

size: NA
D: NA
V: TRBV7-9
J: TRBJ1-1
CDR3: CASSYGDYSEAFF
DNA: TGTGCCAGCAGCTATGGGGACTACTCTGAAGCTTTCTTT

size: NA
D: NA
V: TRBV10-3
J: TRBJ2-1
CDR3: CAISAGSGEYNEQFF
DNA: TGTGCCATCAGTGCCGGGTCAGGGGAATACAATGAGCAGTTCTTC

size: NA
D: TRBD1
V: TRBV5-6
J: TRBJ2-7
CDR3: CASSLDRGLSYEQYF
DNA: TGTGCCAGCAGCTTGGACAGGGGGCTAAGTTACGAGCAGTACTTC

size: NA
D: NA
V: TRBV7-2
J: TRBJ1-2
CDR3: CASSFRWIVGGSGYTF
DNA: TGTGCCAGCAGTTTCAGGTGGATTGTAGGAGGTTCTGGCTACACCTTC

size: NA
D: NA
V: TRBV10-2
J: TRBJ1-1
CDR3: CASSDRLNTEAFF
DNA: TGCGCCAGCAGTGACAGGCTGAACACTGAAGCTTTCTTT